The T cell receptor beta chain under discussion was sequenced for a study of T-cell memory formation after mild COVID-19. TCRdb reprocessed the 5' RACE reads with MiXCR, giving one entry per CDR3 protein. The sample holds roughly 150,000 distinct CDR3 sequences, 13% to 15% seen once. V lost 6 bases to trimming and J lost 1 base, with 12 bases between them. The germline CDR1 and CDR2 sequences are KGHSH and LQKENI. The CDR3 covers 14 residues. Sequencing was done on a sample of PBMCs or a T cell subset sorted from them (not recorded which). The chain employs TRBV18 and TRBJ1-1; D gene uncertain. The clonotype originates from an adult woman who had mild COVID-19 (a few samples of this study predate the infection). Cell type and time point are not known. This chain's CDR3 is CASSAIQQNTEAFF. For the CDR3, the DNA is TGTGCCAGCTCGGCAATACAACAGAACACTGAAGCTTTCTTT.